One sample yielded the 20 T cell receptor beta chains listed below, sequenced in a study of shared clonotypes between healthy human individuals. Profiled with immunoSEQ multiplex PCR; TCRdb holds only in-frame clones, not every one. The data show 2 million to 3 million clones, more than 85% seen once. The sequencing sample was made of naive CD4+ T cells from PBMCs. This sample's subset: CD45RA+ positively selected. All receptors come from a man aged 18 to 35 in good health. Some clones in this sample may be carry-over from other donors' samples.

The rearrangement joins TRBV6-5 to TRBJ1-2; D is undetermined. This CDR3 has 13 amino acids. Germline-derived CDR1 and CDR2 are MNHEY and SVGAGI. V gave up 6 bases and J gave up 2 bases, with 10 bases separating them. CDR3 residues: CASSADRNYGYTF. The CDR3 nucleotides read TGTGCCAGCAGCGCCGACCGAAACTATGGCTACACCTTC.

V and J are TRBV4-2 and TRBJ2-2; D possibly corresponds to TRBD2 (6 bases). CDR1 is LGHNA and CDR2 is YNFKEQ in the germline V gene. V gave up 1 base and J gave up 8 bases, with 17 bases separating them. The CDR3 consists of 16 residues. In nucleotides, the CDR3 is TGTGCCAGCAGCCAAGCGGCGGGAACACTTATAGGGGAGCTGTTTTTT. Translated, it gives CASSQAAGTLIGELFF.

The chain carries TRBV14 and TRBJ1-1; TRBD1 matches 8 bases. Germline values: CDR1 SGHDN, CDR2 FVKESK. CDR3 length equals 15 residues. V lost 0 bases to trimming and J lost 3 bases; unmatched junction nucleotides: 3. The CDR3: CASSQEQGAYTEAFF. DNA for the CDR3: TGTGCCAGCAGCCAAGAGCAGGGGGCATACACTGAAGCTTTCTTT.

The chain carries TRBV9 and TRBJ2-7; D remains unclear. This CDR3 comprises 14 residues. Trimming shortened V by 0 bases and J by 2 bases, and 9 bases separated the two germline ends. From germline, CDR1 is SGDLS and CDR2 YYNGEE. The CDR3: CASSVDLGTYEQYF. The CDR3 region has the DNA TGTGCCAGCAGCGTAGATCTGGGGACCTACGAGCAGTACTTC.

This sequence joins TRBV5-1 and TRBJ2-1; 9 bases are a match to TRBD1. There are 16 residues in the CDR3. Losses at the gene ends were 4 bases for V and 7 bases for J; bases not matched to a gene: 12. Germline loops: CDR1 SGHRS, CDR2 YFSETQ. The CDR3 DNA reads TGCGCCAGCAGCCGTTCCGGGACAGGGAACTGGAATGAGCAGTTCTTC. Protein product: CASSRSGTGNWNEQFF.

The chain is built from TRBV2 and TRBJ2-1; 7 bases map to TRBD2. The germline V gene encodes CDR1 SNHLY and CDR2 FYNNEI. The CDR3 covers 14 residues. V gave up 7 bases and J gave up 1 base; unmatched junction bases: 4. The CDR3 loop is CASTAGVSYNEQFF. CDR3 bases: TGTGCCAGCACTGCGGGAGTGTCCTACAATGAGCAGTTCTTC. Full variable domain (missing parts from reference TRBV2 and TRBJ2-1): EPEVTQTPSHQVTQMGQEVILRCVPISNHLYFYWYRQILGQKVEFLVSFYNNEISEKSEIFDDQFSVERPDGSNFTLKIRSTKLEDSAMYFCASTAGVSYNEQFFGPGTRLTVL.

The chain carries TRBV6-1 and TRBJ2-7; TRBD2 matches 15 bases. Germline V gene data show CDR1 as MNHNS and CDR2 as SASEGT. The V and J ends lost 4 bases and 3 bases, in that order; junction bases with no gene match: 4. CDR3 length: 16 residues. CDR3 sequence reads: CASSAGLAGGGYEQYF. CDR3 DNA sequence: TGTGCCAGCAGTGCGGGACTAGCGGGAGGCGGCTACGAGCAGTACTTC.

This chain connects TRBV5-1 to TRBJ1-4; 8 bases are shared with TRBD1. V shed 0 bases, J shed 7 bases, and the junction held 8 bases outside the gene matches. Germline assignment: CDR1 SGHRS and CDR2 YFSETQ. The CDR3 sequence is 16 residues long. In nucleotides, the CDR3 is TGCGCCAGCAGCTTGGGTCCAGGAGGGACAGGTGAAAAACTGTTTTTT. Translating it yields CASSLGPGGTGEKLFF.

This chain's CDR3 is CAWSVSRQGRDNEQFF. The DNA of the CDR3 is TGTGCCTGGAGTGTATCAAGGCAGGGGAGGGACAATGAGCAGTTCTTC. The J gene is TRBJ2-1, the V gene TRBV30; a possible D gene is TRBD2 (7 bases). The CDR3 covers 16 residues. Germline loops: CDR1 GTSNPN, CDR2 SVGIG (reference sequence). The V and J ends lost 0 bases and 5 bases respectively, with 17 bases between them.

The chain combines TRBV6-1 with TRBJ2-7; 10 bases match TRBD1. Per germline, CDR1 MNHNS and CDR2 SASEGT. Unmatched junction bases numbered 2, after V lost 4 bases and J lost 2 bases. The CDR3 is 14 residues long. The chain's CDR3 is CASSGTGGPYEQYF. The CDR3 DNA is TGTGCCAGCAGTGGGACAGGGGGTCCCTACGAGCAGTACTTC.

The V call is TRBV30, the J call TRBJ1-1, with no clear D. V gave up 0 bases and J gave up 6 bases, with 11 bases separating them. This CDR3 contains 13 residues. Germline loops: CDR1 GTSNPN, CDR2 SVGIG (reference sequence). CDR3 loop: CAWSVGLGAEAFF. The CDR3 region has the DNA TGTGCCTGGAGTGTAGGATTAGGCGCTGAAGCTTTCTTT.

This clone turned up a few times. This chain links TRBV28 with TRBJ1-5; tentative D call: TRBD1 (5 bases). Germline loops: CDR1 MDHEN, CDR2 SYDVKM. Trimming stripped 6 bases from V and 2 bases from J, with 14 bases between. The CDR3 has 15 residues. The CDR3: CASSPLGQGNQPQHF. Here the CDR3 DNA reads TGTGCCAGCAGCCCCCTCGGACAAGGCAATCAGCCCCAGCATTTT.

The gene calls are TRBV5-1 and TRBJ2-2; TRBD2 agrees at 7 bases. Unmatched junction bases numbered 9, after V lost 4 bases and J lost 6 bases. The germline gives CDR1 SGHRS, CDR2 YFSETQ. The CDR3 has 15 residues. The CDR3 bases are TGCGCCAGCAGCCGAATTCAGGGAGGGGCCGGGGAGCTGTTTTTT. Translating it yields CASSRIQGGAGELFF.

The gene calls are TRBV27 and TRBJ1-1, with D hard to call. Germline V gene data show CDR1 as MNHEY and CDR2 as SMNVEV (reference sequence). The CDR3 contains 13 residues. V was pared by 3 bases and J by 2 bases, with 7 bases between. The CDR3, as DNA: TGTGCCAGCAGTTTTATCGGTAACACTGAAGCTTTCTTT. Protein sequence: CASSFIGNTEAFF.

To note about this clone: Other DNA variants within this sample encode the same CDR3. The rearrangement uses TRBV18 and TRBJ1-1, with D tentatively TRBD1 (5 bases). Germline assignment: CDR1 KGHSH and CDR2 LQKENI. Trimming took 3 bases from V and 1 from J, leaving 6 bases between them. The CDR3 length is 13 residues. As DNA, the CDR3 is TGTGCCAGCTCACCGACAGAGAACACTGAAGCTTTCTTT. Protein product: CASSPTENTEAFF.

The rearrangement links TRBV7-7 to TRBJ2-1, with 12 nucleotides matching TRBD2. V was clipped by 7 bases and J by 0 bases; unmatched bases: 7. The V gene's germline CDR1 is SSHAT and CDR2 FNYEAQ (reference sequence). CDR3 size: 17 residues. DNA for the CDR3: TGTGCCAGCAACGGACTAGCGGGGCCTAGCTCCTACAATGAGCAGTTCTTC. Translated, it gives CASNGLAGPSSYNEQFF.

This chain connects TRBV27 to TRBJ2-4, with 9 nucleotides matching TRBD1. V was pared by 6 bases and J by 2 bases, with 5 bases of the junction left unmatched. CDR3 length: 15 residues. CDR1 is MNHEY, CDR2 SMNVEV, per germline (reference sequence). The CDR3: CASSRQGGTKNIQYF. CDR3 bases: TGTGCCAGCAGCCGACAGGGGGGAACCAAAAACATTCAGTACTTC.

This clone has a handful of counts. The chain combines TRBV29-1 with TRBJ2-5, with D unresolved. V was trimmed by 7 bases and J by 1 base, leaving 16 bases between them. This CDR3 has 14 residues. CDR1 SQVTM and CDR2 ANQGSEA come from the germline V gene. CDR3 nucleotide sequence: TGCAGCGCCCAGGACCTGGGCGGCCAAGAGACCCAGTACTTC. Residues: CSAQDLGGQETQYF.

This chain uses TRBV11-2 with TRBJ2-7, with D unclear. This CDR3 region has 15 residues. The V gene lost 5 bases and the J gene lost 2 bases, with 16 bases spanning the gap. Germline V gene data show CDR1 as SGHAT and CDR2 as FQNNGV. In nucleotides, the CDR3 is TGTGCCAGCAGCCCTAGTCTCTCGCTGGCCTACGAGCAGTACTTC. It yields the protein CASSPSLSLAYEQYF.

CDR3: CASSQYRATADTQYF. For the CDR3, the DNA is TGTGCCAGCTCACAGTACAGGGCGACCGCAGATACGCAGTATTTT. J is TRBJ2-3 and V is TRBV18; D might be TRBD1 (6 bases). The germline V gene encodes CDR1 KGHSH and CDR2 LQKENI. This CDR3 has 15 residues. V lost 4 bases, J lost 4 bases, and 15 bases lay in between.